The clone carrying this T cell receptor (beta chain) occurred once. Clones were sequenced by immunoSEQ multiplex PCR, and TCRdb holds only the in-frame ones, with some missing. The sample records roughly 200,000 clones, more than 70% being singletons. This sample is drawn from a study of blood T cell repertoires in COVID-19. The CDR3 consists of 14 residues. Trimming took 0 bases from V and 5 from J, leaving 10 bases between them. Per germline, CDR1 SGHTS and CDR2 YDEGEE. Material: peripheral blood. The chain joins TRBV5-8 to TRBJ2-3; a possible D gene is TRBD1 (6 bases). This clonotype was obtained from an elderly woman with active or convalescent COVID-19. CDR3 in amino acids: CASSLGTARDTQYF. CDR3 bases: TGTGCCAGCAGCTTGGGGACAGCCCGAGATACGCAGTATTTT.